These T cell receptor beta chains were read from a single sample in a study of CD8+ T cells in alopecia areata. Sequencing was performed with immunoSEQ multiplex PCR; in TCRdb, only in-frame clones are kept and a portion is missing. The sample carries about 120,000 clones, about three fifths recorded once. This material consisted of CD8+ T cells sorted from blood, taken at week 24, from a patient treated with tofacitinib. All receptors derive from a human donor with alopecia areata. Each CDR3 is given with its conserved first and last residue. Some rows mark clone size as missing; the rest say once, few, many or name a class of expanded clone.

v_gene | abundance | CDR3aa
TRBV4-1 | few | CASSYDRYQPQHF
TRBV2 | NA | CASLIRVMNTEAFF
TRBV13 | once | CASRSGTGNSPLHF
TRBV4-2 | NA | CASSQDWTETSTDTQYF
TRBV2 | NA | CASRDPGSGANVLTF
TRBV15 | NA | CATSRGRTGWRDTF
TRBV15 | NA | CATSRAPGSDWIDTQYF
TRBV11-2 | NA | CASSLGSLPRSGNTIYF
TRBV11-2 | NA | CASSLEAESSYEQYF
TRBV29-1 | NA | CSVEDRWGENTEAFF
TRBV11-2 | NA | CASSLVRGEQYF
TRBV6-5 | NA | CASNPHGGLDETQYF
TRBV9 | NA | CASRQHGDYGYTF
TRBV27 | NA | CASSLRFRDGQETQYF
TRBV5-6 | few | CASSLRPHREGTAEAFF
TRBV15 | medium-sized | CATSTRDFGTDTQYF
TRBV2 | NA | CASRYNEQFF